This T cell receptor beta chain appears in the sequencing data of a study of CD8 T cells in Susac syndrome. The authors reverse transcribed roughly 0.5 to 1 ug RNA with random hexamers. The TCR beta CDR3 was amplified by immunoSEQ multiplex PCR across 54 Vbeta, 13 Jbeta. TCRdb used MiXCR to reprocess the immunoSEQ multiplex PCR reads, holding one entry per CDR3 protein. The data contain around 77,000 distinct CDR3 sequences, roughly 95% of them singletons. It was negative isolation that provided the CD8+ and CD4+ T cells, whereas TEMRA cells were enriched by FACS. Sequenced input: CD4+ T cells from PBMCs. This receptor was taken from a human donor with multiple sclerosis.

Written as DNA, the CDR3 is TGTGCCAGCAGCCAAGGGGGGAGCACAGATACGCAGTATTTT. This gives the protein CASSQGGSTDTQYF. This sequence joins TRBV7-9 and TRBJ2-3; D tentatively fits TRBD1 or TRBD2 (6 bases each). The V gene lost 5 bases and the J gene lost 0 bases, with 9 bases spanning the gap. CDR1 is SEHNR, CDR2 FQNEAQ, per germline (reference sequence). The CDR3 has 14 amino acids.